This TCR beta chain was sequenced during a study of Ad26.COV2.S vaccination and SARS-CoV-2 variants. Whole-study findings and limits: Reportedly, after vaccination the spike-specific CD8+ and CD4+ T cell responses displayed substantial breadth.

This clone was recorded only once. Antigen unknown. The treatment denotes: around 19 received Ad26.COV2.S at low or high dose, single or two shots; 5 received placebo; per-sample allocation not given. Following the first vaccine or placebo injection, samples were taken on day 63. A Boston adult aged 18-55 years was the donor. CDR3 length: 14 amino acids. The V gene lost 1 base and the J gene lost 0 bases, with 8 bases spanning the gap. Germline values: CDR1 SGHRS, CDR2 YFSETQ. The repertoire was sequenced with immunoSEQ multiplex PCR; TCRdb's copy has only in-frame clones and lacks some. The sample lists about 680,000 clones, 80% to 90% occurring once.

The chain is built from TRBV5-1 and TRBJ2-7; D not certain. The specimen was peripheral blood, collected in a trial of Ad26.COV2.S vaccine versus placebo. The TCR comes from a person between 18 and 59 years old who received the Ad26.COV2.S COVID-19 vaccine or a placebo. DNA of the CDR3: TGCGCCAGCAGCTTGACGTATAGCTCCTACGAGCAGTACTTC. It is translated as CASSLTYSSYEQYF. The whole variable domain, filled in from reference TRBV5-1 and TRBJ2-7, reads KAGVTQTPRYLIKTRGQQVTLSCSPISGHRSVSWYQQTPGQGLQFLFEYFSETQRNKGNFPGRFSGRQFSNSRSEMNVSTLELGDSALYLCASSLTYSSYEQYFGPGTRLTVT.